A selection of T cell receptor beta chains follows, all from one sample in a study of blood T cell repertoires in COVID-19. Repertoires were generated with immunoSEQ multiplex PCR, while TCRdb's copy carries only in-frame clones and drops some. Of 280,000 or so clones listed, approximately 85% were seen once; the top ten hold over 2%. Sequencing input: PBMCs or T cells enriched from blood (not recorded which). These receptors all stem from a man under 40 who had recovered from COVID-19. Each CDR3 is given with its conserved first and last residue. The D gene is left open where the match is weak. The size entry is marked missing in some rows and otherwise reads once, few, many or a size class.

clone size: -
V gene: TRBV7-3
D gene: TRBD1
J gene: TRBJ2-3
CDR3 protein: CASSYRGSTDTQYF
CDR3 DNA: TGTGCCAGCAGCTACAGGGGTAGCACAGATACGCAGTATTTT

clone size: -
V gene: TRBV7-3
D gene: TRBD1
J gene: TRBJ2-2
CDR3 protein: CASSSWTGGTGELFF
CDR3 DNA: TGTGCCAGCAGCTCTTGGACAGGGGGCACCGGGGAGCTGTTTTTT

clone size: -
V gene: TRBV2
D gene: TRBD1
J gene: TRBJ2-3
CDR3 protein: CASSVWEWNRGLAGGWTDTQYF
CDR3 DNA: TGTGCCAGCAGTGTTTGGGAATGGAACAGGGGGCTGGCTGGGGGCTGGACAGATACGCAGTATTTT

clone size: -
V gene: TRBV13
D gene: TRBD1
J gene: TRBJ2-3
CDR3 protein: CASSPSLWTGATDTQYF
CDR3 DNA: TGTGCCAGCAGCCCGTCCCTTTGGACAGGGGCCACAGATACGCAGTATTTT

clone size: -
V gene: TRBV6-2/TRBV6-3
D gene: TRBD2
J gene: TRBJ2-3
CDR3 protein: CASTPGRGELDTQYF
CDR3 DNA: TGTGCCAGCACCCCAGGGCGGGGGGAGTTGGATACGCAGTATTTT

clone size: -
V gene: TRBV4-2
D gene: -
J gene: TRBJ1-1
CDR3 protein: CASSQLPLGQSEAFF
CDR3 DNA: TGTGCCAGCAGCCAACTACCCCTGGGGCAGAGTGAAGCTTTCTTT

clone size: -
V gene: TRBV7-2
D gene: TRBD1
J gene: TRBJ1-1
CDR3 protein: CASSSDRDTEAFF
CDR3 DNA: TGTGCCAGCAGCTCGGACAGGGACACTGAAGCTTTCTTT

clone size: -
V gene: TRBV4-3
D gene: TRBD1
J gene: TRBJ1-2
CDR3 protein: CASSQVGQGVYGYTF
CDR3 DNA: TGCGCCAGCAGCCAAGTGGGACAGGGGGTGTATGGCTACACCTTC

clone size: -
V gene: TRBV9
D gene: -
J gene: TRBJ2-1
CDR3 protein: CASSVGSYNEQFF
CDR3 DNA: TGTGCCAGCAGCGTAGGCAGTTACAATGAGCAGTTCTTC

clone size: once
V gene: TRBV28
D gene: TRBD1
J gene: TRBJ1-1
CDR3 protein: CASSGQPNTEAFF
CDR3 DNA: TGTGCCAGCTCGGGACAGCCGAACACTGAAGCTTTCTTT

clone size: once
V gene: TRBV20-1
D gene: TRBD1
J gene: TRBJ1-2
CDR3 protein: CSAHTGGGYTF
CDR3 DNA: TGCAGTGCTCACACAGGGGGTGGCTACACCTTC

clone size: few
V gene: TRBV4-3
D gene: TRBD2
J gene: TRBJ2-3
CDR3 protein: CASSQGSGRGSGTDTQYF
CDR3 DNA: TGCGCCAGCAGCCAAGGTTCGGGGAGGGGTTCTGGCACAGATACGCAGTATTTT

clone size: -
V gene: TRBV7-2
D gene: -
J gene: TRBJ1-2
CDR3 protein: CASSHGPGYGYTF
CDR3 DNA: TGTGCCAGCAGCCACGGGCCGGGGTATGGCTACACCTTC

clone size: -
V gene: TRBV3-1/TRBV3-2
D gene: -
J gene: TRBJ1-1
CDR3 protein: CASRDRANTEAFF
CDR3 DNA: TGTGCCAGCAGAGACAGAGCGAACACTGAAGCTTTCTTT

clone size: -
V gene: TRBV7-3
D gene: TRBD1
J gene: TRBJ1-6
CDR3 protein: CASSIEGASNSPLHF
CDR3 DNA: TGTGCCAGCAGCATAGAGGGGGCGTCTAATTCACCCCTCCACTTT

clone size: -
V gene: TRBV5-5
D gene: -
J gene: TRBJ2-7
CDR3 protein: CASSLGPTYEQYF
CDR3 DNA: TGTGCCAGCAGCTTGGGTCCTACCTACGAGCAGTACTTC

clone size: -
V gene: TRBV18
D gene: -
J gene: TRBJ2-7
CDR3 protein: CASSPAGNYEQYF
CDR3 DNA: TGTGCCAGCTCACCAGCAGGGAACTACGAGCAGTACTTC